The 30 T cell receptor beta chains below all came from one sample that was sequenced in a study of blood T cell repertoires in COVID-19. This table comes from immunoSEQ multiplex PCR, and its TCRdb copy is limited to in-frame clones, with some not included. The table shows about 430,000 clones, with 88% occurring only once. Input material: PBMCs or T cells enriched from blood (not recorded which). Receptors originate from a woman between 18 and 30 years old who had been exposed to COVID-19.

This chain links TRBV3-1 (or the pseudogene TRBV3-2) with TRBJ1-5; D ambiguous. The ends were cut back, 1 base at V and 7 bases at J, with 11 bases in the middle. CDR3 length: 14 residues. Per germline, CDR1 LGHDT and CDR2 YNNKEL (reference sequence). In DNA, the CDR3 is TGTGCCAGCAGCCAAGTGGGAGCGGCGCAGCCCCAGCATTTT. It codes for CASSQVGAAQPQHF.

The CDR3 region is CASSLQAGGETQYF. DNA of the CDR3: TGTGCCAGCAGCTTGCAAGCGGGGGGAGAGACCCAGTACTTC. V usage is TRBV7-9 and J usage is TRBJ2-5; TRBD2 matches 9 bases. The CDR3 is 14 amino acids. V gave up 3 bases and J gave up 4 bases; unmatched junction bases: 3. Germline loops: CDR1 SEHNR, CDR2 FQNEAQ (reference sequence).

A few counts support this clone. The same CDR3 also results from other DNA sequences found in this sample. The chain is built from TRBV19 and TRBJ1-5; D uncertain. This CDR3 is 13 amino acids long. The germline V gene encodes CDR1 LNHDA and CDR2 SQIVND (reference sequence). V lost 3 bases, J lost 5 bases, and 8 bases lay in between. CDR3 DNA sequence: TGTGCCAGTAGTATTCTGGGAGATCAGCCCCAGCATTTT. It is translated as CASSILGDQPQHF.

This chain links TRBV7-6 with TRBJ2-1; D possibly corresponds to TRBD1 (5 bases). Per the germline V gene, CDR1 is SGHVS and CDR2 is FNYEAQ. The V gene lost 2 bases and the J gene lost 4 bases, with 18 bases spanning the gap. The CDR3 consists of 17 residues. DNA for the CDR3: TGTGCCAGCAGCTTAACGCCAGGGTCTCTGGGTTACAATGAGCAGTTCTTC. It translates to CASSLTPGSLGYNEQFF.

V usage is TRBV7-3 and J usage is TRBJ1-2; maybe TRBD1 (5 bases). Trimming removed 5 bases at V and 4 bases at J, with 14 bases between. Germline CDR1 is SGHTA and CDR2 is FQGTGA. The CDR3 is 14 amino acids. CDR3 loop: CASSLAEGSYGYTF. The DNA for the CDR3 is TGTGCCAGCAGCCTTGCGGAGGGGAGCTATGGCTACACCTTC. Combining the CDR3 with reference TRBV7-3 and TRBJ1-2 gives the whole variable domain GAGVSQTPSNKVTEKGKYVELRCDPISGHTALYWYRQSLGQGPEFLIYFQGTGAADDSGLPNDRFFAVRPEGSVSTLKIQRTERGDSAVYLCASSLAEGSYGYTFGSGTRLTVV.

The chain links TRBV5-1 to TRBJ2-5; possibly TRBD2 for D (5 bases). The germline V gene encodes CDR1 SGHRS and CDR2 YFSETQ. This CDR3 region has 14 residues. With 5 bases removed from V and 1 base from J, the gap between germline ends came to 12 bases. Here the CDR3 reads CASSIPGFQETQYF. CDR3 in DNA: TGCGCCAGCAGTATTCCGGGGTTCCAAGAGACCCAGTACTTC.

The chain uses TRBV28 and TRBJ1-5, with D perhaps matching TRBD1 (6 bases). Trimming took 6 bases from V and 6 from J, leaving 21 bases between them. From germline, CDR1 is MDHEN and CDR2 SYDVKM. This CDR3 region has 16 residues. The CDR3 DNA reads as TGTGCCAGCAGCCCAGAGACAGGACGCCTCCTTCAGCCCCAGCATTTT. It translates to CASSPETGRLLQPQHF.

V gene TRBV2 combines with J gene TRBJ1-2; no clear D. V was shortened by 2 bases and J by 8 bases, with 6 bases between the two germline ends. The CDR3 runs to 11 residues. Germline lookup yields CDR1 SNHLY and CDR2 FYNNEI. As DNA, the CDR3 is TGTGCCAGCAGTGAAAGCGAAGGCTACACCTTC. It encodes CASSESEGYTF.

CDR3 DNA sequence: TGCGCCAGCAGCTTGCTCCTAGCGGGAGGTAGTGAGCAGTTCTTC. It codes for CASSLLLAGGSEQFF. The V and J genes are TRBV5-1 and TRBJ2-1; 11 bases fit TRBD2. The V gene end was trimmed by 1 base and the J gene end by 9 bases; junction bases not matched to a gene: 6. The CDR3 has 15 amino acids. Looked up from germline, CDR1 is SGHRS and CDR2 is YFSETQ.

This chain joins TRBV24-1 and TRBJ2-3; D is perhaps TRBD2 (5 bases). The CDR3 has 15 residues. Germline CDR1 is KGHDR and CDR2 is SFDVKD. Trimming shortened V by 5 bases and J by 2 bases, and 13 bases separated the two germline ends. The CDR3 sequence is CATSAQGLYTDTQYF. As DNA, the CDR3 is TGTGCCACCAGTGCCCAAGGACTGTACACAGATACGCAGTATTTT.

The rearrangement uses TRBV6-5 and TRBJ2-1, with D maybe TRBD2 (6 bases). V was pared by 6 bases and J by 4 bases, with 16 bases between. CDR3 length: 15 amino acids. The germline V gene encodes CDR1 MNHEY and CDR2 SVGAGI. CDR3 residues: CASRLRDSTYNEQFF. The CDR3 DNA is TGTGCCAGCAGGTTGCGGGATAGTACATACAATGAGCAGTTCTTC.

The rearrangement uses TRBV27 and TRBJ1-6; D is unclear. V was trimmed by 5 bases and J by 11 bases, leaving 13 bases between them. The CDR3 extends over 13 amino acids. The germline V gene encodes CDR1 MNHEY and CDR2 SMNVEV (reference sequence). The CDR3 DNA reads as TGTGCCAGCAGTCCTCCGGGGAGGGCACCCCTCCACTTT. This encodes CASSPPGRAPLHF.

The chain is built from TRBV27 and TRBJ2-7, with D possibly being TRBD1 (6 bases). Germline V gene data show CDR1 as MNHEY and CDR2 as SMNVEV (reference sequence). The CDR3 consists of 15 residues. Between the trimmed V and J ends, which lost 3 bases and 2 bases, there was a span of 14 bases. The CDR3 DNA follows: TGTGCCAGCAGTTTGGTTCAGGGGTTAACCTACGAGCAGTACTTC. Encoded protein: CASSLVQGLTYEQYF.

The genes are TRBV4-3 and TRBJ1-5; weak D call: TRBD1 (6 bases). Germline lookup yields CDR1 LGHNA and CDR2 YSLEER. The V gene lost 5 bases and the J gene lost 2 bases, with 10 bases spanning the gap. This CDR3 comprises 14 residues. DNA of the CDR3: TGCGCCAGCAGCTCTCGACAGGGCAATCAGCCCCAGCATTTT. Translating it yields CASSSRQGNQPQHF.

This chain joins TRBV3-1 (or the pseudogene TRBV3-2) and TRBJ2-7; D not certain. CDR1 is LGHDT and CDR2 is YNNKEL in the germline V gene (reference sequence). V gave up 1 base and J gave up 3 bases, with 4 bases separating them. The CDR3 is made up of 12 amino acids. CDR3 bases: TGTGCCAGCAGCCAAGCAGACTACGAGCAGTACTTC. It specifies CASSQADYEQYF.

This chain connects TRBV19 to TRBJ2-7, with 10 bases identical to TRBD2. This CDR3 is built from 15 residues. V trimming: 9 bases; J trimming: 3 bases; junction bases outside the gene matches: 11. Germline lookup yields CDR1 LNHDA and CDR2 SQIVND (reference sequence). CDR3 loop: CASGPTSGPSYEQYF. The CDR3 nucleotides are TGTGCCAGCGGACCGACTAGCGGGCCAAGCTACGAGCAGTACTTC.

The CDR3 sequence is CASSETVSYEQYF. CDR3 bases: TGTGCCAGCAGTGAGACAGTGTCCTACGAGCAGTACTTC. The chain has TRBV2 and TRBJ2-7, with TRBD1 as a possible D gene (5 bases). Trimming stripped 3 bases from V and 1 base from J, with 7 bases between. The CDR3 has 13 amino acids. Germline CDR1 reads SNHLY; CDR2 reads FYNNEI.

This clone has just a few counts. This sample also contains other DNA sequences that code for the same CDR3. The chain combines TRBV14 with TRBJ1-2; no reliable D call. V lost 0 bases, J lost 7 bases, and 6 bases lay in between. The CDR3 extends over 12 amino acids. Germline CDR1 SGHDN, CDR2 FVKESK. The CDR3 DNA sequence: TGTGCCAGCAGCCAAGACCGAGCTGGCTACACCTTC. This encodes CASSQDRAGYTF.

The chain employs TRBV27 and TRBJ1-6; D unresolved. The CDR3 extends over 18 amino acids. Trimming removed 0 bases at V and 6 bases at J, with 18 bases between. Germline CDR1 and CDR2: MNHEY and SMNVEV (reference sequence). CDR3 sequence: CASSLSIRGAFFNSPLHF. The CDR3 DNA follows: TGTGCCAGCAGTTTATCGATCCGGGGAGCTTTTTTTAATTCACCCCTCCACTTT.

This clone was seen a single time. The CDR3 loop is CASSQGLAGVGGANVLTF. CDR3 in DNA: TGTGCCAGCAGTCAGGGACTAGCGGGAGTTGGTGGGGCCAACGTCCTGACTTTC. This sequence joins TRBV28 and TRBJ2-6; the match to TRBD2 covers 14 bases. The length of the CDR3 is 18 residues. CDR1 is MDHEN, CDR2 SYDVKM, per germline. Unmatched junction bases numbered 6, after V lost 5 bases and J lost 3 bases.

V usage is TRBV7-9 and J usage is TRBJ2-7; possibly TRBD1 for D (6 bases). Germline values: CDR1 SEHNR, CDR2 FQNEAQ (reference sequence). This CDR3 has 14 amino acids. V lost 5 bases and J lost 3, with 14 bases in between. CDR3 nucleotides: TGTGCCAGCAGCAATGACAGGCCCCTCTACGAGCAGTACTTC. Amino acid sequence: CASSNDRPLYEQYF.

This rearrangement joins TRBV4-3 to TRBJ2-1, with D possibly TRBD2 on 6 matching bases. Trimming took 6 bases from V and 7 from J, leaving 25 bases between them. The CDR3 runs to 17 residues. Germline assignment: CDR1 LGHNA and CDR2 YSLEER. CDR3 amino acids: CASSPGVAAGEGNEQFF. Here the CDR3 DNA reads TGCGCCAGCAGTCCGGGAGTTGCAGCGGGTGAGGGGAATGAGCAGTTCTTC.

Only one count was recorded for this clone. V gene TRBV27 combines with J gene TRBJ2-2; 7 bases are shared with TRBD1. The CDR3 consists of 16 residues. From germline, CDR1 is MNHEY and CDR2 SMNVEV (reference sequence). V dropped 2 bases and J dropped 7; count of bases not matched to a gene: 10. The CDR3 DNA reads TGTGCCAGCAGTTTAACAGGGGCACCTGTGGGCGGGGAGCTGTTTTTT. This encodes CASSLTGAPVGGELFF.

This CDR3 is CASSRQALNEKLFF. CDR3 coding DNA: TGTGCCAGCAGCCGACAGGCCCTTAATGAAAAACTGTTTTTT. This chain links TRBV7-9 with TRBJ1-4; TRBD1 might be the D (6 bases). V gave up 5 bases and J gave up 4 bases, with 11 bases separating them. This CDR3 region has 14 residues. Germline V lookup: CDR1 SEHNR, CDR2 FQNEAQ (reference sequence).

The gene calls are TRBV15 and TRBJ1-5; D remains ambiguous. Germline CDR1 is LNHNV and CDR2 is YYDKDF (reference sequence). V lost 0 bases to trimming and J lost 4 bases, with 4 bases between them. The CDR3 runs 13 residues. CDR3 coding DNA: TGTGCCACCAGCAGAGAGCGGAATCAGCCCCAGCATTTT. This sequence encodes CATSRERNQPQHF. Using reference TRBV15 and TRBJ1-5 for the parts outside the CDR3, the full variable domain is DAMVIQNPRYQVTQFGKPVTLSCSQTLNHNVMYWYQQKSSQAPKLLFHYYDKDFNNEADTPDNFQSRRPNTSFCFLDIRSPGLGDTAMYLCATSRERNQPQHFGDGTRLSIL.

The CDR3 region has the DNA TGTGCCAGCAGCTCAGCGGGAGACCTGGGGGGGGAGCTGTTTTTT. It is translated as CASSSAGDLGGELFF. The chain links TRBV7-7 to TRBJ2-2; 8 nucleotides agree with TRBD2. The junction had 9 bases not matched to a gene; V was cut back by 4 bases and J by 8 bases. This CDR3 is built from 15 residues. Germline V gene lookup returns CDR1 SSHAT and CDR2 FNYEAQ (reference sequence).

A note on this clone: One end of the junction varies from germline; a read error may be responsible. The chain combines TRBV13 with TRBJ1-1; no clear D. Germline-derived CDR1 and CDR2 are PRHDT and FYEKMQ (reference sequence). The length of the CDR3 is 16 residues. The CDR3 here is CASSLGLPMVNTEAFF. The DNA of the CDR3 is TGTGCCAGCAGCCTAGGACTGCCAATGGTGAACACTGAAGCTTTCTTT.

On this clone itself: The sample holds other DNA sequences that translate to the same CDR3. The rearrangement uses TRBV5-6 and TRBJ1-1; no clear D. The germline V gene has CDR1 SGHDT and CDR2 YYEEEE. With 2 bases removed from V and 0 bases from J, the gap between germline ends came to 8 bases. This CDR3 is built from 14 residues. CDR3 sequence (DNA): TGTGCCAGCAGCTTTTACAGAATGAACACTGAAGCTTTCTTT. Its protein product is CASSFYRMNTEAFF.

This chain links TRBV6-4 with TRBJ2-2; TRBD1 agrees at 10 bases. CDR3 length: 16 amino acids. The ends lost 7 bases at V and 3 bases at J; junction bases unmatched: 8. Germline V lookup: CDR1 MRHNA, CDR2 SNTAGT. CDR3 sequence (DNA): TGTGCCAGCAAGCGACAGGGGGCGACGGACACCGGGGAGCTGTTTTTT. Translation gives CASKRQGATDTGELFF.

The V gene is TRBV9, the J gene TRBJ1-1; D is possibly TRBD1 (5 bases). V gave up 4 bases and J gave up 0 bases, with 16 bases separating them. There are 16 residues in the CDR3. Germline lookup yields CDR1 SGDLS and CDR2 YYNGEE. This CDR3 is CASSSKGGGVNTEAFF. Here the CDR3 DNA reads TGTGCCAGCAGCTCTAAGGGAGGAGGGGTGAACACTGAAGCTTTCTTT.